The sequence of this T cell receptor (beta chain) was determined in a study of cytomegalovirus exposure and HLA in healthy donors. The study, taken as a whole, reports: Rarity marked most TCR sequences, yet some public TCRs occurred in many donors.

Worth noting for this clone: Its antigen is unknown.

In the PCR, 60 Vbeta and 13 Jbeta primers were used. Clones were read by immunoSEQ multiplex PCR, and TCRdb kept only the in-frame ones, dropping some. The table has over 95,000 clones, over 65% seen once. The junction had 0 bases not matched to a gene; V was cut back by 2 bases and J by 3 bases. Looked up from germline, CDR1 is SGHTA and CDR2 is FQGTGA. This CDR3 is built from 13 residues. This TCR was sampled from a woman aged 40 to 49 in good health and CMV-seropositive. The sample was PBMCs. The rearrangement joins TRBV7-3 to TRBJ2-5; TRBD1 aligns across 7 bases. The CDR3 protein is CASSLDREETQYF. CDR3 bases: TGTGCCAGCAGCTTAGACAGGGAAGAGACCCAGTACTTC.